The rows below give T cell receptor beta chains drawn from one sample of a study of vaccination effects on CD4 cells after COVID-19. Their recognized antigens are unknown. Clones were sequenced by immunoSEQ multiplex PCR, and TCRdb holds only the in-frame ones, with some missing. This sample has approximately 54,000 clones, with approximately 79% found just once. The material sequenced was CD4+ T cells from PBMCs cultured with HCoV-229E spike peptides, taken before COVID-19 vaccination. These receptors all come from a human donor who received a COVID-19 vaccine. CDR3s include the opening cysteine and the closing phenylalanine or tryptophan. Fields, in order: V gene, D gene, J gene, clone size, CDR3 protein, CDR3 DNA. The D gene is left open where the match is weak. The size entry is marked missing in some rows and otherwise reads once, few, many or a size class.

v_call: TRBV24-1; d_call: -; j_call: TRBJ2-1; clone_size: -; cdr3_aa: CATSDLKNEQFF; cdr3_nt: TGTGCCACCAGTGATTTGAAGAATGAGCAGTTCTTC
v_call: TRBV30; d_call: -; j_call: TRBJ1-1; clone_size: -; cdr3_aa: CAWHTAGRKNTEAFF; cdr3_nt: TGTGCCTGGCATACTGCAGGGCGGAAGAACACTGAAGCTTTCTTT
v_call: TRBV6-5; d_call: -; j_call: TRBJ1-3; clone_size: few; cdr3_aa: CASSYPGGNTIYF; cdr3_nt: TGTGCCAGCAGTTACCCCGGGGGGAACACCATATATTTT
v_call: TRBV19; d_call: TRBD1; j_call: TRBJ2-3; clone_size: -; cdr3_aa: CASRDRADFGTDTQYF; cdr3_nt: TGTGCCAGTCGGGACAGGGCGGACTTTGGAACAGATACGCAGTATTTT
v_call: TRBV3-1/TRBV3-2; d_call: -; j_call: TRBJ2-2; clone_size: -; cdr3_aa: CASSQAGLLSGELFF; cdr3_nt: TGTGCCAGCAGCCAGGCGGGACTTCTCTCCGGGGAGCTGTTTTTT
v_call: TRBV27; d_call: -; j_call: TRBJ2-5; clone_size: -; cdr3_aa: CASIPNGSKTQYF; cdr3_nt: TGTGCCAGCATCCCGAATGGGAGTAAGACCCAGTACTTC
v_call: TRBV19; d_call: TRBD1; j_call: TRBJ1-5; clone_size: -; cdr3_aa: CASSPTGGDDQPQHF; cdr3_nt: TGTGCCAGTAGCCCCACAGGGGGCGACGATCAGCCCCAGCATTTT
v_call: TRBV27; d_call: -; j_call: TRBJ2-1; clone_size: medium-sized; cdr3_aa: CASYSIRDSKSGEQFF; cdr3_nt: TGTGCCAGCTATTCTATCCGGGACTCAAAGTCGGGTGAGCAGTTCTTC
v_call: TRBV28; d_call: -; j_call: TRBJ1-4; clone_size: -; cdr3_aa: CASSLGPLGKLFF; cdr3_nt: TGTGCCAGCAGTTTGGGGCCACTGGGAAAACTGTTTTTT
v_call: TRBV5-6; d_call: TRBD1; j_call: TRBJ2-1; clone_size: -; cdr3_aa: CASSLTTGATYNEQFF; cdr3_nt: TGTGCCAGCAGCCTTACCACAGGGGCAACCTACAATGAGCAGTTCTTC
v_call: TRBV2; d_call: -; j_call: TRBJ1-6; clone_size: -; cdr3_aa: CASSPGTVENSPLHF; cdr3_nt: TGTGCCAGCAGTCCCGGGACGGTCGAAAATTCACCCCTCCACTTT
v_call: TRBV5-8; d_call: -; j_call: TRBJ1-5; clone_size: -; cdr3_aa: CASSLNRVVGSNQPQHF; cdr3_nt: TGTGCCAGCAGCTTGAACAGGGTTGTAGGAAGCAATCAGCCCCAGCATTTT
v_call: TRBV7-9; d_call: TRBD1; j_call: TRBJ1-1; clone_size: -; cdr3_aa: CASSSGQGNTEAFF; cdr3_nt: TGTGCCAGCAGCTCCGGACAGGGGAACACTGAAGCTTTCTTT
v_call: TRBV7-2; d_call: -; j_call: TRBJ1-3; clone_size: -; cdr3_aa: CASSLVFQVSGNTIYF; cdr3_nt: TGTGCCAGCAGCTTAGTGTTCCAGGTGTCTGGAAACACCATATATTTT
v_call: TRBV3-1/TRBV3-2; d_call: -; j_call: TRBJ1-3; clone_size: few; cdr3_aa: CASSLQPAGSGNTIYF; cdr3_nt: TGTGCCAGCAGCCTACAGCCGGCAGGGTCTGGAAACACCATATATTTT
v_call: TRBV4-2; d_call: TRBD2; j_call: TRBJ2-3; clone_size: -; cdr3_aa: CASSPRLAGGVPSTDTQYF; cdr3_nt: TGTGCCAGCAGCCCCCGACTAGCGGGGGGGGTCCCTAGCACAGATACGCAGTATTTT
v_call: TRBV7-9; d_call: -; j_call: TRBJ1-1; clone_size: -; cdr3_aa: CASSLGRRGLDTEAFF; cdr3_nt: TGTGCCAGCAGCCTTGGTCGTAGGGGTCTGGACACTGAAGCTTTCTTT
v_call: TRBV12-3/TRBV12-4; d_call: -; j_call: TRBJ1-3; clone_size: -; cdr3_aa: CASKRQEGNTIYF; cdr3_nt: TGTGCCAGCAAAAGACAGGAGGGAAACACCATATATTTT
v_call: TRBV5-1; d_call: TRBD1; j_call: TRBJ1-4; clone_size: -; cdr3_aa: CASSSQTGDNEKLFF; cdr3_nt: TGCGCCAGCAGCTCTCAGACAGGGGATAATGAAAAACTGTTTTTT
v_call: TRBV5-1; d_call: -; j_call: TRBJ1-5; clone_size: -; cdr3_aa: CASSSVPGMNQPQHF; cdr3_nt: TGCGCCAGCAGCTCGGTTCCAGGGATGAATCAGCCCCAGCATTTT
v_call: TRBV5-4; d_call: TRBD1; j_call: TRBJ1-2; clone_size: few; cdr3_aa: CASSSGTAPYGYTF; cdr3_nt: TGTGCCAGCAGTTCCGGGACAGCTCCCTATGGCTACACCTTC
v_call: TRBV5-1; d_call: -; j_call: TRBJ2-2; clone_size: once; cdr3_aa: CASSLDRSTNTGELFF; cdr3_nt: TGCGCCAGCAGCTTGGACCGCAGCACGAACACCGGGGAGCTGTTTTTT
v_call: TRBV10-3; d_call: TRBD2; j_call: TRBJ2-1; clone_size: -; cdr3_aa: CAISGGMGLEVGRGNEQFF; cdr3_nt: TGTGCCATCAGTGGGGGCATGGGACTAGAGGTAGGTCGAGGCAATGAGCAGTTCTTC
v_call: TRBV3-1/TRBV3-2; d_call: TRBD2; j_call: TRBJ2-3; clone_size: -; cdr3_aa: CASKPGLAVDTQYF; cdr3_nt: TGTGCCAGCAAACCGGGACTAGCGGTAGATACGCAGTATTTT
v_call: TRBV3-1/TRBV3-2; d_call: -; j_call: TRBJ2-1; clone_size: -; cdr3_aa: CASSQLTRDLSYNEQFF; cdr3_nt: TGTGCCAGCAGCCAACTCACCAGGGATTTATCCTACAATGAGCAGTTCTTC
v_call: TRBV5-6; d_call: -; j_call: TRBJ2-2; clone_size: -; cdr3_aa: CASSLEGLLFF; cdr3_nt: TGTGCCAGCAGCCTAGAGGGTTTACTGTTTTTT
v_call: TRBV3-1/TRBV3-2; d_call: TRBD1; j_call: TRBJ1-4; clone_size: -; cdr3_aa: CASSQDIGTGGINEKLFF; cdr3_nt: TGTGCCAGCAGCCAAGATATAGGGACAGGGGGTATTAACGAAAAACTGTTTTTT
v_call: TRBV7-3; d_call: -; j_call: TRBJ2-5; clone_size: -; cdr3_aa: CASSLHDPGKGETQYF; cdr3_nt: TGTGCCAGCAGCCTTCACGATCCGGGCAAAGGGGAGACCCAGTACTTC
v_call: TRBV14; d_call: -; j_call: TRBJ2-3; clone_size: -; cdr3_aa: CASSPDRTDTQYF; cdr3_nt: TGTGCCAGCAGCCCAGACCGGACAGATACGCAGTATTTT
v_call: TRBV6-1; d_call: -; j_call: TRBJ2-3; clone_size: few; cdr3_aa: CASSEAIHSTDTQYF; cdr3_nt: TGTGCCAGCAGTGAAGCTATCCATAGCACAGATACGCAGTATTTT
v_call: TRBV29-1; d_call: -; j_call: TRBJ1-1; clone_size: -; cdr3_aa: CSVGTPEAFF; cdr3_nt: TGCAGCGTTGGGACACCCGAAGCTTTCTTT
v_call: TRBV5-1; d_call: TRBD2; j_call: TRBJ2-3; clone_size: few; cdr3_aa: CASSLLRGAGGGSTDTQYF; cdr3_nt: TGCGCCAGCAGCTTGTTAAGGGGTGCTGGGGGAGGGTCCACAGATACGCAGTATTTT
v_call: TRBV29-1; d_call: TRBD1; j_call: TRBJ2-3; clone_size: -; cdr3_aa: CSARGWADTQYF; cdr3_nt: TGCAGCGCCAGGGGGTGGGCAGATACGCAGTATTTT
v_call: TRBV5-1; d_call: -; j_call: TRBJ1-3; clone_size: -; cdr3_aa: CASSLAMGGNTIYF; cdr3_nt: TGCGCCAGCAGCTTGGCCATGGGCGGAAACACCATATATTTT
v_call: TRBV9; d_call: -; j_call: TRBJ2-1; clone_size: -; cdr3_aa: CASSVDVRSYNEQFF; cdr3_nt: TGTGCCAGCAGCGTAGACGTACGCTCCTACAATGAGCAGTTCTTC
v_call: TRBV6-5; d_call: -; j_call: TRBJ1-5; clone_size: -; cdr3_aa: CASSSPSQPQHF; cdr3_nt: TGTGCCAGCAGCTCCCCCTCTCAGCCCCAGCATTTT
v_call: TRBV2; d_call: -; j_call: TRBJ2-5; clone_size: -; cdr3_aa: CASRQKETQYF; cdr3_nt: TGTGCCAGCAGACAGAAAGAGACCCAGTACTTC
v_call: TRBV3-1/TRBV3-2; d_call: TRBD2; j_call: TRBJ2-3; clone_size: -; cdr3_aa: CASTRLAAGDTQYF; cdr3_nt: TGTGCCAGCACCAGACTAGCTGCAGGGGATACGCAGTATTTT
v_call: TRBV6-1; d_call: -; j_call: TRBJ1-2; clone_size: -; cdr3_aa: CASSESSNYGYTF; cdr3_nt: TGTGCCAGCAGTGAATCGTCTAACTATGGCTACACCTTC
v_call: TRBV7-2; d_call: -; j_call: TRBJ2-3; clone_size: medium-sized; cdr3_aa: CASSLGDTRTDTQYF; cdr3_nt: TGTGCCAGCAGCTTAGGGGACACCCGCACAGATACGCAGTATTTT
v_call: TRBV12-3/TRBV12-4; d_call: -; j_call: TRBJ2-3; clone_size: -; cdr3_aa: CASSSGGGGVRYF; cdr3_nt: TGTGCCAGCAGTTCAGGGGGGGGCGGAGTTAGGTATTTT
v_call: TRBV30; d_call: -; j_call: TRBJ1-1; clone_size: once; cdr3_aa: CAWSEGVGEAFF; cdr3_nt: TGTGCCTGGAGTGAAGGAGTTGGCGAAGCTTTCTTT
v_call: TRBV29-1; d_call: -; j_call: TRBJ2-5; clone_size: -; cdr3_aa: CSVEVGRETQYF; cdr3_nt: TGCAGCGTTGAGGTTGGGAGAGAGACCCAGTACTTC
v_call: TRBV28; d_call: -; j_call: TRBJ1-5; clone_size: -; cdr3_aa: CASYGPNQPQHF; cdr3_nt: TGTGCCAGCTACGGGCCTAATCAGCCCCAGCATTTT
v_call: TRBV27; d_call: -; j_call: TRBJ1-4; clone_size: -; cdr3_aa: CASSATNSKRVEKLFF; cdr3_nt: TGTGCCAGCAGTGCTACAAACAGCAAGCGTGTTGAAAAACTGTTTTTT
v_call: TRBV12-3/TRBV12-4; d_call: -; j_call: TRBJ1-4; clone_size: once; cdr3_aa: CASSLTQNEKLFF; cdr3_nt: TGTGCCAGCAGTTTAACGCAGAATGAAAAACTGTTTTTT
v_call: TRBV9; d_call: TRBD1; j_call: TRBJ2-3; clone_size: -; cdr3_aa: CASSVGDREGTDTQYF; cdr3_nt: TGTGCCAGCAGCGTAGGGGACAGGGAGGGCACAGATACGCAGTATTTT
v_call: TRBV10-2; d_call: TRBD2; j_call: TRBJ2-2; clone_size: -; cdr3_aa: CASSGLAVMNTGELFF; cdr3_nt: TGCGCCAGCAGTGGACTAGCGGTGATGAACACCGGGGAGCTGTTTTTT
v_call: TRBV7-2; d_call: TRBD1; j_call: TRBJ1-4; clone_size: -; cdr3_aa: CASSFTGTGDEKLFF; cdr3_nt: TGTGCCAGCAGCTTTACCGGGACAGGGGATGAAAAACTGTTTTTT
v_call: TRBV4-2; d_call: -; j_call: TRBJ2-1; clone_size: once; cdr3_aa: CASSTRGAGNEQFF; cdr3_nt: TGTGCCAGCAGCACCCGGGGGGCAGGCAATGAGCAGTTCTTC
v_call: TRBV18; d_call: -; j_call: TRBJ2-2; clone_size: -; cdr3_aa: CASSPQKAGTTGELFF; cdr3_nt: TGTGCCAGCTCACCACAGAAGGCAGGAACCACCGGGGAGCTGTTTTTT
v_call: TRBV9; d_call: TRBD1; j_call: TRBJ1-2; clone_size: -; cdr3_aa: CASSARDSNYGYTF; cdr3_nt: TGTGCCAGCAGCGCCAGGGACAGTAACTATGGCTACACCTTC
v_call: TRBV6-5; d_call: -; j_call: TRBJ2-5; clone_size: -; cdr3_aa: CASRRGGETQYF; cdr3_nt: TGTGCCAGCAGGAGAGGTGGGGAGACCCAGTACTTC
v_call: TRBV7-2; d_call: -; j_call: TRBJ1-5; clone_size: -; cdr3_aa: CASSLDNQPQHF; cdr3_nt: TGTGCCAGCAGCTTAGACAATCAGCCCCAGCATTTT
v_call: TRBV9; d_call: TRBD2; j_call: TRBJ2-1; clone_size: -; cdr3_aa: CASSPLNGGAGEQFF; cdr3_nt: TGTGCCAGCAGCCCCCTTAACGGGGGGGCTGGGGAGCAGTTCTTC
v_call: TRBV9; d_call: TRBD1; j_call: TRBJ1-2; clone_size: few; cdr3_aa: CASSVGQGVGYTF; cdr3_nt: TGTGCCAGCAGCGTGGGACAGGGGGTTGGCTACACCTTC
v_call: TRBV12-5; d_call: -; j_call: TRBJ1-5; clone_size: -; cdr3_aa: CASGFQGNQPQHF; cdr3_nt: TGTGCTAGTGGATTTCAGGGCAATCAGCCCCAGCATTTT
v_call: TRBV5-1; d_call: TRBD2; j_call: TRBJ2-5; clone_size: once; cdr3_aa: CASSLSSGGETQYF; cdr3_nt: TGCGCCAGCAGCTTGAGTAGCGGGGGGGAGACCCAGTACTTC
v_call: TRBV7-2; d_call: -; j_call: TRBJ2-1; clone_size: -; cdr3_aa: CASSFRVPNEQFF; cdr3_nt: TGTGCCAGCAGCTTCCGGGTTCCTAACGAGCAGTTCTTC
v_call: TRBV3-1/TRBV3-2; d_call: -; j_call: TRBJ1-1; clone_size: -; cdr3_aa: CASSQATQGTEAFF; cdr3_nt: TGTGCCAGCAGCCAAGCCACCCAGGGAACTGAAGCTTTCTTT